This T cell receptor (beta chain) was sequenced in a study of T cells expressing NK-cell markers. At the level of the study: Sorted CD3+CD56+NKG2C+, CD3+CD56+NKG2C- and CD3+CD56-NKG2C+ T cells provided the TCR beta repertoires.

TCR beta cDNA was made by 5'RACE template switching with UMIs. TCRdb re-called the 5' RACE reads; every CDR3 protein appears as one record, without DNA. The ten most abundant clones cover approximately 3.6% of a sample with about 550,000 distinct CDR3 sequences. The CDR3 loop spans 14 amino acids. The V gene's germline CDR1 is DFQATT and CDR2 SNEGSKA (reference sequence). Study-wide results and limits: Evidence did not settle whether expanded NKG2C+ T cell clones targeted HCMV. About 1.0-7.5% of CD8+ T cells in over 5 donors belonged to dominant NKG2C+ clonotypes.

Details on this clonotype: Its specificity is not known.

The J gene is TRBJ2-7, the V gene TRBV20-1; TCRdb indicates TRBD1, and absent DNA this call remains unverified. The receptor's source is a man aged 18 to 29 in good health. The sample consisted of blood T cells: a sorted CD56 or NKG2C T cell subset, CD4+ or CD8+ T cells, or bulk PBMC T cells (not recorded which). The CDR3 protein is CSARDPDRVYEQYF.